The 25 T cell receptor beta chains below were found in one sample sequenced in a study of T-cell reconstitution after alpha-beta-depleted transplantation in children. Unique molecular identifiers were incorporated when the TCRbeta library was constructed. TCRdb analysed the PCR reads with MiXCR anew, one entry per CDR3 protein. The sample yields about 240,000 distinct CDR3 sequences, about 26% seen once. Sequencing was performed on PBMCs, taken before TCRalphabeta/CD19-depleted stem cell transplant. The source is a girl aged 2 to 9 with Fanconi anemia, due to receive a stem cell transplant.

The J gene is TRBJ2-1, the V gene TRBV3-1; the D is unclear. The CDR3 runs to 15 residues. The V and J ends lost 1 base and 0 bases respectively, with 7 bases between them. Per the germline V gene, CDR1 is LGHDT and CDR2 is YNNKEL (reference sequence). CDR3 protein: CASSQARSSYNEQFF. Here the CDR3 DNA reads TGTGCCAGCAGCCAAGCTCGGAGCTCCTACAATGAGCAGTTCTTC.

This chain links TRBV5-1 with TRBJ2-6, with D possibly being TRBD1 or TRBD2 (5 bases each). Germline loops: CDR1 SGHRS, CDR2 YFSETQ. V shed 5 bases and J shed 4 bases, with 13 bases lying between them. The CDR3 sequence is 15 residues long. The CDR3 reads CASSTGPRGANVLTF. The DNA for the CDR3 is TGCGCCAGCAGTACGGGGCCACGGGGGGCCAACGTCCTGACTTTC.

This clonotype occurred many times. V and J are TRBV20-1 and TRBJ1-1, with a possible D match to TRBD1 (5 bases). V was shortened by 2 bases and J by 6 bases, with 7 bases between the two germline ends. The CDR3 extends over 11 amino acids. CDR1 DFQATT and CDR2 SNEGSKA come from the germline V gene (reference sequence). The CDR3: CSARTRAEAFF. As DNA, the CDR3 is TGCAGTGCTAGAACCAGGGCTGAAGCTTTCTTT.

This clonotype occurred many times. The chain joins TRBV21-1 to TRBJ1-3; TRBD1 is taken as the D call from the table, unchecked against the DNA. TRBV21-1 is marked as a pseudogene. CDR3 length: 17 amino acids. The CDR3 nucleotides read TGTGCCAGCAGCAAAAACGGGATACTACCCTCTGGAAACACCATATATTTT. Translation gives CASSKNGILPSGNTIYF.

This clonotype was seen repeatedly, ten times or more. This rearrangement joins TRBV29-1 to TRBJ2-2, with a tentative D call TRBD1 (6 bases). The germline V gene encodes CDR1 SQVTM and CDR2 ANQGSEA. V lost 6 bases to trimming and J lost 1 base, with 12 bases between them. The CDR3 extends over 14 amino acids. The CDR3 is CSVFRGQNTGELFF. The CDR3 DNA follows: TGCAGCGTGTTCCGGGGACAGAACACCGGGGAGCTGTTTTTT.

This clonotype was observed a few times. The chain links TRBV28 to TRBJ1-2; possible D gene TRBD1, 6 bases. From germline, CDR1 is MDHEN and CDR2 SYDVKM. The CDR3 consists of 14 residues. V lost 1 base and J 3 bases, leaving 9 bases between the germline ends. The CDR3, as DNA: TGTGCCAGCAGTTTATACAGGGAATACTATGGCTACACCTTC. It codes for CASSLYREYYGYTF.

This clonotype was recorded at least ten times. The chain uses TRBV7-2 and TRBJ2-1, with 13 positions matching TRBD2. The junction had 6 bases not matched to a gene; V was cut back by 3 bases and J by 7 bases. This CDR3 comprises 16 residues. Germline V gives CDR1 SGHTA, CDR2 FQGNSA. CDR3 bases: TGTGCCAGCAGCTTTCTTTCGACTAGCGGGAGGAATGAGCAGTTCTTC. Protein product: CASSFLSTSGRNEQFF.

DNA of the CDR3: TGTGCCAGCAGTGACGACAGGTCCTACGAGCAGTACTTC. Residues: CASSDDRSYEQYF. This chain uses TRBV2 with TRBJ2-7; possibly TRBD1 for D (6 bases). The germline V gene has CDR1 SNHLY and CDR2 FYNNEI. V was trimmed by 3 bases and J by 1 base, leaving 7 bases between them. The CDR3 covers 13 residues. Full variable domain (remainder filled in from reference TRBV2 and TRBJ2-7): EPEVTQTPSHQVTQMGQEVILRCVPISNHLYFYWYRQILGQKVEFLVSFYNNEISEKSEIFDDQFSVERPDGSNFTLKIRSTKLEDSAMYFCASSDDRSYEQYFGPGTRLTVT.

This clonotype was seen many times. The chain couples TRBV20-1 to TRBJ2-1, with D maybe TRBD2 (5 bases). CDR3 size: 14 residues. Germline V gene lookup returns CDR1 DFQATT and CDR2 SNEGSKA (reference sequence). Trimming removed 3 bases from V and 2 bases from J, with 11 bases in between. The CDR3 is CSASPASPYNEQFF. In DNA form, the CDR3 reads TGCAGTGCTAGCCCCGCTAGCCCCTACAATGAGCAGTTCTTC.

J is TRBJ2-7 and V is TRBV20-1; a weak D match, TRBD1 (6 bases). Per the germline V gene, CDR1 is DFQATT and CDR2 is SNEGSKA (reference sequence). Trimming took off 4 bases at V and 2 bases at J, with 15 bases between the two ends. CDR3 length equals 14 residues. As DNA, the CDR3 is TGCAGTGCTAAAGCCCCCCAGGGGACCTACGAGCAGTACTTC. Translating gives CSAKAPQGTYEQYF.

This clonotype was observed at least ten times. CDR3 sequence reads: CTVEVAADTQYF. The CDR3 DNA sequence: TGCACCGTGGAGGTGGCGGCGGATACGCAGTATTTT. This chain joins TRBV29-1 and TRBJ2-3; perhaps TRBD2 as D (5 bases). CDR3 length: 12 residues. Germline V gene sequence: CDR1 SQVTM, CDR2 ANQGSEA.

In its sample, this clonotype was seen many times. The chain employs TRBV29-1 and TRBJ2-7; D remains ambiguous. Germline CDR1 reads SQVTM; CDR2 reads ANQGSEA. The CDR3 contains 13 residues. Deletions cut 2 bases from V and 3 bases from J, with 11 bases between. The CDR3 is CSVELTDGYEQYF. The CDR3 DNA follows: TGCAGCGTTGAACTTACGGACGGCTACGAGCAGTACTTC.

This clonotype was found once. V is TRBV29-1 and J is TRBJ2-1, with TRBD2 matching over 13 bases. This CDR3 is built from 14 residues. Germline V gene data show CDR1 as SQVTM and CDR2 as ANQGSEA. V shed 6 bases and J 6 bases; nucleotides not matched to a gene: 5. CDR3 sequence (DNA): TGCAGCGTCTCGACTAGCGGGGGGTTCAATGAGCAGTTCTTC. Its translation is CSVSTSGGFNEQFF.

This rearrangement joins TRBV6-5 to TRBJ1-1; 8 nucleotides line up with TRBD1. Germline V gene data show CDR1 as MNHEY and CDR2 as SVGAGI. The CDR3 is 15 amino acids. J lost 1 base, V lost 2 bases, and 3 bases had no gene match. DNA for the CDR3: TGTGCCAGCAGTTACCCCGACAGGGGGAACACTGAAGCTTTCTTT. Its protein product is CASSYPDRGNTEAFF.

The V gene is TRBV20-1, the J gene TRBJ2-7, with D possibly called TRBD1 or TRBD2 (5 bases each). Per germline, CDR1 DFQATT and CDR2 SNEGSKA (reference sequence). The CDR3 sequence is 12 residues long. Trimming removed 0 bases at V and 6 bases at J, with 9 bases between. The CDR3 DNA reads TGCAGTGCTAGAGATTCGGGGCGCGAGCAGTACTTC. As protein: CSARDSGREQYF.

The chain has TRBV20-1 and TRBJ2-1; D might be TRBD1 (6 bases). V shed 4 bases and J shed 4 bases, with 14 bases lying between them. This CDR3 spans 14 amino acids. The germline CDR1 and CDR2 sequences are DFQATT and SNEGSKA (reference sequence). CDR3 bases: TGCAGTGCTAAAGTAGGGACACCATACAATGAGCAGTTCTTC. Protein product: CSAKVGTPYNEQFF.

The rearrangement joins TRBV6-6 to TRBJ1-2, with D possibly TRBD1 on 6 matching bases. Germline CDR1 MNHNY, CDR2 SVGAGI (reference sequence). The CDR3 has 13 residues. Trimming took off 8 bases at V and 4 bases at J, with 14 bases between the two ends. The DNA of the CDR3 is TGTGCCAGCGGCCAGGGCAGGGGCTATGGCTACACCTTC. Translated: CASGQGRGYGYTF.

This clonotype has ten or more counts. V is TRBV29-1 and J is TRBJ2-1; perhaps TRBD2 as D (7 bases). The CDR3 sequence is 14 residues long. Germline V gene sequence: CDR1 SQVTM, CDR2 ANQGSEA. The V end was cut by 1 base, the J end by 6 bases, with 13 bases between. CDR3 sequence (DNA): TGCAGCGTTGAAGGACGGAGGGGGGGCAATGAGCAGTTCTTC. It translates to CSVEGRRGGNEQFF.

This clonotype was seen ten or more times. The chain recombines TRBV29-1 with TRBJ2-6; TRBD1 matches at 7 bases. Germline CDR1 is SQVTM and CDR2 is ANQGSEA. The CDR3 spans 13 residues. The trim removed 6 bases at V and 1 base at J, leaving 0 bases unmatched. CDR3 in amino acids: CSVRGSGANVLTF. DNA of the CDR3: TGCAGCGTCAGGGGGTCTGGGGCCAACGTCCTGACTTTC.

The chain recombines TRBV6-2 or TRBV6-3 with TRBJ2-3, with D unresolved. This CDR3 region has 15 residues. V gave up 4 bases and J gave up 0 bases, with 11 bases separating them. Germline V gene sequence: CDR1 MNHEY, CDR2 SVGEGT. The CDR3 loop reads CASSFPPASTDTQYF. In DNA form, the CDR3 reads TGTGCCAGCAGTTTTCCTCCCGCTAGCACAGATACGCAGTATTTT.

The chain recombines TRBV25-1 with TRBJ2-7; the match to TRBD1 covers 10 bases. Trimming took 0 bases from V and 4 from J; bases not matched to a gene: 6. The CDR3 sequence is 16 residues long. CDR1 is MGHDK and CDR2 is SYGVNS in the germline V gene. CDR3 coding DNA: TGTGCCAGCAGTGAATATTCGGGACAGGGGCTATACGAGCAGTACTTC. It translates to CASSEYSGQGLYEQYF.

The chain links TRBV20-1 to TRBJ2-2; D remains unclear. CDR1 is DFQATT, CDR2 SNEGSKA, per germline (reference sequence). The CDR3 sequence is 14 residues long. Trimming left V 0 bases short and J 0 bases short, with 5 bases between. In DNA, the CDR3 is TGCAGTGCTAGAGATGGCTCGAACACCGGGGAGCTGTTTTTT. Translation: CSARDGSNTGELFF.

With regard to this clonotype: A much larger clone differs from this one at a single base, so this may be a read error. The rearrangement joins TRBV12-3 or TRBV12-4 to TRBJ2-7; the D is unclear. The CDR3 length is 13 residues. The CDR3 region has the DNA TGTGCCGGCAGTTTGGGCTTCTCCTACGAGCAGTACTTC. Translation gives CAGSLGFSYEQYF.

Concerning this clonotype itself: A read error may account for a junction end that differs from germline. The chain recombines TRBV7-6 with TRBJ2-3; TRBD2 matches 13 bases. The CDR3 runs 17 residues. Looked up from germline, CDR1 is SGHVS and CDR2 is FNYEAQ. The DNA of the CDR3 is TGTGCCAGCAGCTTAGGCGGGACTAGCGGGAACACAGATACGCTGTATTTT. Protein product: CASSLGGTSGNTDTLYF.

This clonotype was observed many times. The V and J genes are TRBV20-1 and TRBJ2-1; 10 bases are a match to TRBD2. V dropped 0 bases and J dropped 8; count of bases not matched to a gene: 4. The germline V gene encodes CDR1 DFQATT and CDR2 SNEGSKA (reference sequence). The CDR3 length is 14 residues. The CDR3 DNA follows: TGCAGTGCTAGAGATTCTAGCGGGGGATATGAGCAGTTCTTC. Its protein is CSARDSSGGYEQFF.